These 15 T cell receptor beta chains originate from one sample sequenced in a study of radiotherapy plus CTLA-4 blockade in lung cancer. Sequencing was performed with immunoSEQ multiplex PCR; in TCRdb, only in-frame clones are kept and a portion is missing. The table has about 39,000 clones, roughly 73% seen once; the top ten hold 20% to 30%. Material: peripheral blood, obtained from a patient treated with radiotherapy plus ipilimumab. The receptor source for this set is a human donor with non-small cell lung cancer that progressed on radiotherapy plus ipilimumab.

The V gene is TRBV6-1, the J gene TRBJ1-6; no clear D. The V end lost 1 base, the J end lost 6 bases, and 10 bases lay between the germline ends. CDR3 size: 15 residues. Germline V lookup: CDR1 MNHNS, CDR2 SASEGT. CDR3 in DNA: TGTGCCAGCAGTGAAGATGGAGCTTCTAATTCACCCCTCCACTTT. Encoded protein: CASSEDGASNSPLHF.

This clone has more than one count but fewer than ten. This chain's CDR3 is CASSLDRGNEQYF. The CDR3 DNA is TGCGCCAGCAGCTTGGACCGGGGGAACGAGCAGTACTTC. V usage is TRBV5-1 and J usage is TRBJ2-7, with D perhaps matching TRBD2 (6 bases). The CDR3 covers 13 residues. V gave up 0 bases and J gave up 5 bases, with 9 bases separating them. The germline gives CDR1 SGHRS, CDR2 YFSETQ.

The chain employs TRBV6-1 and TRBJ1-2, with TRBD1 matching over 11 bases. Trimming at V came to 6 bases and at J to 8 bases, leaving 5 bases not matched to a gene. The CDR3 loop spans 13 amino acids. CDR1 and CDR2 from the germline V gene are MNHNS and SASEGT. CDR3 sequence reads: CASRGQGVVGYTF. The DNA of the CDR3 is TGTGCCAGCAGGGGACAGGGGGTGGTGGGCTACACCTTC.

The rearrangement uses TRBV5-4 and TRBJ1-2, with 9 bases identical to TRBD1. The CDR3 loop spans 16 amino acids. Germline assignment: CDR1 SGHNT and CDR2 YYREEE (reference sequence). V trimming: 2 bases; J trimming: 8 bases; junction bases outside the gene matches: 13. CDR3 sequence (DNA): TGTGCCAGCAGCTTAGACCTAACAGGGGGCGCGAGGGGCTACACCTTC. Amino acids: CASSLDLTGGARGYTF.

The gene calls are TRBV2 and TRBJ2-5; 11 nucleotides align to TRBD2. The J segment lost 5 bases and the V segment lost 7 bases, leaving 12 bases of the junction unmatched. This CDR3 is 16 amino acids long. Germline V gene sequence: CDR1 SNHLY, CDR2 FYNNEI. Here the CDR3 DNA reads TGTGCCAGCACTACTTTGGGACTAGCGGAACGGGAGACCCAGTACTTC. Amino acid sequence: CASTTLGLAERETQYF.

The chain joins TRBV10-3 to TRBJ2-6, with a weak D call TRBD1 (7 bases). The germline V gene has CDR1 ENHRY and CDR2 SYGVKD. The CDR3 totals 19 residues. The V and J ends lost 0 bases and 2 bases respectively, with 17 bases between them. The CDR3 DNA follows: TGTGCCATCAGTGAGTCAAGATTTGGAGGGGGCACTGGGGCCAACGTCCTGACTTTC. Amino acid sequence: CAISESRFGGGTGANVLTF.

This sequence joins TRBV7-2 and TRBJ1-6; D perhaps matches TRBD1 (5 bases). CDR3 size: 16 residues. Looked up from germline, CDR1 is SGHTA and CDR2 is FQGNSA. With 3 bases removed from V and 10 bases from J, the gap between germline ends came to 19 bases. CDR3 loop: CASSLLGRTIPSPLHF. Here the CDR3 DNA reads TGTGCCAGCAGCTTGTTGGGTCGGACAATCCCGTCACCCCTCCACTTT.

This clone occurred a few times. This chain uses TRBV11-2 with TRBJ1-1; 8 nucleotides agree with TRBD1. Germline lookup yields CDR1 SGHAT and CDR2 FQNNGV. The CDR3 consists of 15 residues. J gave up 1 base and V 3 bases, and 4 bases lay outside the gene matches. The CDR3 here is CASSFLQGANTEAFF. The CDR3 DNA reads TGTGCCAGCAGCTTTTTGCAGGGGGCGAACACTGAAGCTTTCTTT.

This clone was seen more than once but under ten times. The chain couples TRBV6-5 to TRBJ1-1, with 9 bases matching TRBD1. The germline gives CDR1 MNHEY, CDR2 SVGAGI. Unmatched junction bases numbered 8, after V lost 6 bases and J lost 3 bases. The CDR3 spans 15 residues. CDR3 loop: CASSKPGQGHTEAFF. CDR3 bases: TGTGCCAGCAGCAAACCGGGACAGGGTCACACTGAAGCTTTCTTT.

This clone was picked up a small number of times. The chain recombines TRBV4-1 with TRBJ1-5; TRBD1 agrees at 7 bases. Unmatched junction bases numbered 8, after V lost 4 bases and J lost 2 bases. The CDR3 covers 16 residues. Germline values: CDR1 MGHRA, CDR2 YSYEKL. The CDR3 bases are TGCGCCAGCAGCCGCACAGGGGATAGGGGCAATCAGCCCCAGCATTTT. Protein sequence: CASSRTGDRGNQPQHF.

The chain joins TRBV15 to TRBJ2-6; TRBD1 might be the D (6 bases). This CDR3 has 16 residues. Germline CDR1 is LNHNV and CDR2 is YYDKDF (reference sequence). V was clipped by 7 bases and J by 0 bases, with 13 bases between them. CDR3 bases: TGTGCCACCACCTGGGACATCTTCTCTGGGGCCAACGTCCTGACTTTC. It translates to CATTWDIFSGANVLTF.

The chain is built from TRBV5-1 and TRBJ2-1; 8 bases match TRBD2. V shed 4 bases, J shed 4 bases, and the junction held 7 bases outside the gene matches. Germline V gene data show CDR1 as SGHRS and CDR2 as YFSETQ. The CDR3 contains 15 residues. CDR3 sequence reads: CASSPVRGAYNEQFF. DNA for the CDR3: TGCGCCAGCAGCCCCGTGCGGGGGGCGTACAATGAGCAGTTCTTC.

The J gene is TRBJ1-4, the V gene TRBV19, with D uncertain. Germline CDR1 LNHDA, CDR2 SQIVND (reference sequence). This CDR3 is built from 15 residues. V was trimmed by 2 bases and J by 5 bases, leaving 12 bases between them. The chain's CDR3 is CASSIPTSLNEKLFF. For the CDR3, the DNA is TGTGCCAGTAGTATACCGACAAGTTTAAATGAAAAACTGTTTTTT.

The chain employs TRBV28 and TRBJ1-4, with D possibly matching TRBD1 (5 bases). The V and J ends lost 6 bases and 8 bases respectively, with 16 bases between them. The CDR3 length is 14 residues. Germline CDR1 and CDR2: MDHEN and SYDVKM. The CDR3 DNA follows: TGTGCCAGCAGCCACCCCGCCCGGGGGGAAAAACTGTTTTTT. It specifies CASSHPARGEKLFF.

V is TRBV5-1 and J is TRBJ2-1; TRBD1 matches 7 bases. CDR3 length: 14 amino acids. Germline assignment: CDR1 SGHRS and CDR2 YFSETQ. The junction had 6 bases not matched to a gene; V was cut back by 0 bases and J by 9 bases. The CDR3 spells CASSLGQGGGEQFF. The DNA of the CDR3 is TGCGCCAGCAGCTTGGGACAGGGCGGCGGTGAGCAGTTCTTC. The variable domain in full, completed from reference TRBV5-1 and TRBJ2-1, reads KAGVTQTPRYLIKTRGQQVTLSCSPISGHRSVSWYQQTPGQGLQFLFEYFSETQRNKGNFPGRFSGRQFSNSRSEMNVSTLELGDSALYLCASSLGQGGGEQFFGPGTRLTVL.